A selection of T cell receptor beta chains follows, all from one sample in a study of T cell responses to AZD1222 COVID-19 vaccine. This table comes from immunoSEQ multiplex PCR, and its TCRdb copy is limited to in-frame clones, with some not included. The sample records about 140,000 clones, 90% being singletons. The source material was peripheral blood, sampled on day 0 of AZD1222 vaccination. The source is an adult in good health. Both conserved end residues are part of each CDR3. D genes are given only for firm matches. Clone size is stated in some rows and not others, as once, few, many or a class when expanded.

clone_size	v_call	j_call	d_call	cdr3_aa	cdr3_nt
-	TRBV12-5	TRBJ1-1	-	CASGGAPGTEAFF	TGTGCTAGTGGGGGGGCGCCTGGCACTGAAGCTTTCTTT
-	TRBV18	TRBJ2-3	TRBD2	CASSPPRLAGGPYGVVDTQYF	TGTGCCAGCTCACCACCCCGACTAGCGGGGGGGCCATATGGAGTGGTAGATACGCAGTATTTT
-	TRBV29-1	TRBJ1-2	TRBD1	CSVEPTGGGYGYTF	TGCAGCGTTGAACCGACAGGGGGCGGTTATGGCTACACCTTC
-	TRBV5-1	TRBJ1-3	-	CASSPVDRLSGNTIYF	TGCGCCAGCAGCCCCGTGGACCGACTCTCTGGAAACACCATATATTTT
-	TRBV3-1/TRBV3-2	TRBJ2-1	TRBD2	CASSQAGGLAVDNEQFF	TGTGCCAGCAGCCAAGCCGGGGGACTAGCGGTGGACAATGAGCAGTTCTTC
few	TRBV30	TRBJ1-2	-	CAWREGRGYTF	TGTGCCTGGAGAGAAGGACGGGGCTACACCTTC
-	TRBV30	TRBJ1-4	TRBD1	CAWSFYRGQGEKLFF	TGTGCCTGGAGTTTCTACAGGGGGCAGGGGGAAAAACTGTTTTTT
-	TRBV5-6	TRBJ2-5	TRBD2	CASSLGTRGETQYF	TGTGCCAGCAGCTTGGGGACTAGGGGAGAGACCCAGTACTTC
-	TRBV15	TRBJ1-4	TRBD1	CATSRPTGANEKLFF	TGTGCCACCAGCAGACCGACAGGGGCTAATGAAAAACTGTTTTTT
-	TRBV2	TRBJ1-2	TRBD1	CASRFGTGDYGYTF	TGTGCCAGCAGGTTCGGGACAGGGGACTATGGCTACACCTTC
-	TRBV12-5	TRBJ1-2	-	CASGLEFRGKDYGYTF	TGTGCTAGTGGTTTGGAGTTTCGGGGAAAGGACTATGGCTACACCTTC
-	TRBV7-3	TRBJ2-5	TRBD2	CASSPGTSGQETQYF	TGTGCCAGCAGCCCAGGGACTAGCGGCCAAGAGACCCAGTACTTC
-	TRBV14	TRBJ2-1	-	CASSSNRVRNEQFF	TGTGCCAGCAGCTCGAACAGGGTTCGAAATGAGCAGTTCTTC
-	TRBV7-9	TRBJ2-3	TRBD1	CASSPGTGGDTQYF	TGTGCCAGCAGCCCCGGGACAGGGGGTGATACGCAGTATTTT
-	TRBV5-8	TRBJ2-5	TRBD1	CASSLEVDRGRETQYF	TGTGCCAGCAGCTTGGAAGTCGACAGGGGGAGGGAGACCCAGTACTTC
-	TRBV10-2	TRBJ2-5	TRBD1	CAPRGQGVQKETQYF	TGCGCCCCCCGTGGGCAGGGGGTGCAAAAAGAGACCCAGTACTTC
-	TRBV24-1	TRBJ2-7	TRBD1	CATSEPGQGRREQYF	TGTGCCACCAGTGAACCCGGACAGGGGCGGAGGGAGCAGTACTTC
-	TRBV7-2	TRBJ2-7	TRBD2	CASSSTSGSYEQYF	TGTGCCAGCAGCTCAACTAGCGGTTCATACGAGCAGTACTTC
-	TRBV6-1	TRBJ1-5	-	CASSVFPGGSNQPQHF	TGTGCCAGCAGTGTCTTCCCCGGGGGGAGCAATCAGCCCCAGCATTTT
-	TRBV4-1	TRBJ2-7	-	CASRSLGDRGEQYF	TGCGCCAGCAGGTCCCTTGGGGATCGGGGCGAGCAGTACTTC
-	TRBV20-1	TRBJ1-1	-	CSASRGGAGSEAFF	TGCAGTGCTAGTAGGGGAGGGGCAGGGTCGGAAGCTTTCTTT
-	TRBV14	TRBJ1-2	-	CASSQDRYGYTF	TGTGCCAGCAGCCAAGATCGCTATGGCTACACCTTC
-	TRBV10-3	TRBJ2-1	TRBD2	CAIRAGGGYNEQFF	TGTGCCATCAGGGCGGGAGGGGGGTACAATGAGCAGTTCTTC
-	TRBV24-1	TRBJ2-2	TRBD2	CATSDLPRLAGGRTGELFF	TGTGCCACCAGTGATTTGCCCAGACTAGCGGGAGGGCGGACCGGGGAGCTGTTTTTT
-	TRBV30	TRBJ2-3	TRBD2	CAWSVRAGVTDTQYF	TGTGCCTGGAGTGTAAGAGCGGGGGTCACAGATACGCAGTATTTT
-	TRBV7-2	TRBJ2-3	-	CASSSQAPDTQYF	TGTGCCAGCAGCTCCCAGGCCCCAGATACGCAGTATTTT
-	TRBV5-6	TRBJ1-2	-	CASSLTVSNYGYTF	TGTGCCAGCAGCTTGACGGTTTCTAACTATGGCTACACCTTC
-	TRBV19	TRBJ2-7	TRBD1	CASSITGAYEQYF	TGTGCCAGTAGTATCACAGGGGCCTACGAGCAGTACTTC
-	TRBV9	TRBJ2-1	TRBD2	CASSDRAGVVEQFF	TGTGCCAGCAGTGATAGAGCGGGGGTGGTGGAGCAGTTCTTC
once	TRBV6-5	TRBJ1-2	TRBD1	CASRDRQGRHYGYTF	TGTGCCAGCAGGGATAGACAGGGTAGGCACTATGGCTACACCTTC
-	TRBV28	TRBJ1-1	TRBD1	CASSTQGSIYNTEAFF	TGTGCCAGCAGTACACAGGGGAGTATATATAACACTGAAGCTTTCTTT
-	TRBV4-2	TRBJ2-7	-	CASSQEDRPSSYEQYF	TGTGCCAGCAGCCAAGAGGACCGCCCGAGCTCCTACGAGCAGTACTTC
-	TRBV9	TRBJ1-1	TRBD1	CASSATGVGTEAFF	TGTGCCAGCAGCGCGACAGGGGTAGGAACTGAAGCTTTCTTT
-	TRBV10-3	TRBJ1-3	TRBD1	CAISEGTDSGNTIYF	TGTGCCATCAGTGAAGGGACAGACTCTGGAAACACCATATATTTT
-	TRBV5-1	TRBJ1-1	-	CASSLETVNTEAFF	TGCGCCAGCAGCTTGGAAACGGTGAACACTGAAGCTTTCTTT
-	TRBV5-4	TRBJ2-3	-	CASSAGTGNTDTQYF	TGTGCCAGCAGCGCCGGGACGGGAAACACAGATACGCAGTATTTT
-	TRBV5-6	TRBJ2-2	TRBD2	CASSSTSGRANTGELFF	TGTGCCAGCAGCTCCACTAGCGGGAGGGCAAACACCGGGGAGCTGTTTTTT
-	TRBV5-4	TRBJ1-2	-	CASSEGDYGYTF	TGTGCCAGCAGCGAGGGTGACTATGGCTACACCTTC
-	TRBV29-1	TRBJ2-5	-	CSVEIRQQETQYF	TGCAGCGTTGAAATCCGACAGCAAGAGACCCAGTACTTC
-	TRBV15	TRBJ1-5	-	CATSRERRGVDQPQHF	TGTGCCACCAGCAGAGAGAGGAGGGGGGTCGATCAGCCCCAGCATTTT
-	TRBV5-4	TRBJ1-2	-	CASSLFTGLRDNYGYTF	TGTGCCAGCAGCTTGTTTACGGGGCTGAGGGATAACTATGGCTACACCTTC
-	TRBV4-1	TRBJ1-2	-	CASSQGPLTGYDGYTF	TGCGCCAGCAGCCAAGGGCCGTTAACAGGTTACGATGGCTACACCTTC
-	TRBV6-5	TRBJ2-7	-	CASRRDTSYEQYF	TGTGCCAGCCGGCGGGACACGTCCTACGAGCAGTACTTC
-	TRBV5-1	TRBJ1-2	TRBD1	CASSLGTGGNYGYTF	TGCGCCAGCAGCCTAGGGACAGGGGGCAACTATGGCTACACCTTC
-	TRBV5-1	TRBJ1-2	TRBD1	CASSPGLPGQRSYGYTF	TGCGCCAGCAGCCCTGGACTGCCGGGACAGCGATCCTATGGCTACACCTTC
-	TRBV24-1	TRBJ2-5	-	CATKRGQAGETQYF	TGTGCCACCAAGAGGGGACAAGCGGGGGAGACCCAGTACTTC
-	TRBV27	TRBJ2-1	TRBD2	CASNTAGDYNEQFF	TGTGCCAGCAATACCGCGGGAGACTACAATGAGCAGTTCTTC
once	TRBV3-1/TRBV3-2	TRBJ1-2	-	CASSHGAGGSGYGYTF	TGTGCCAGCAGCCACGGGGCGGGGGGGAGTGGCTATGGCTACACCTTC
-	TRBV5-4	TRBJ1-6	-	CASSLARGVTYNSPLHF	TGTGCCAGCAGCTTGGCCAGGGGTGTCACCTATAATTCACCCCTCCACTTT
-	TRBV19	TRBJ1-2	-	CASSIPGGRKRDYGYTF	TGTGCCAGTAGTATACCCGGGGGCCGAAAAAGGGACTATGGCTACACCTTC
once	TRBV19	TRBJ2-5	TRBD2	CASSLAGKEETQYF	TGTGCCAGCTCACTAGCGGGAAAGGAGGAGACCCAGTACTTC